One sample yielded the 32 T cell receptor beta chains listed below, sequenced in a study of neoadjuvant anti-PD-1 for oral cavity cancer. Here immunoSEQ multiplex PCR was the method, and the copy in TCRdb shows in-frame clones only, minus some. Found here are tens of thousands of clones, 25% to 30% of them singletons; the top ten hold around 17%. Time point: after neoadjuvant nivolumab, at surgical resection. This specimen consisted of tumor tissue, obtained after nivolumab (anti-PD-1) treatment. Receptor source: a person between 35 and 79 years old with oral cavity squamous cell carcinoma.

This clone was counted a few times. This sequence joins TRBV7-2 and TRBJ2-7; 8 bases map to TRBD1. In germline, CDR1 is SGHTA, CDR2 FQGNSA. Trimming cost V 6 bases and J 7 bases; bases outside gene matches: 14. This CDR3 is 15 amino acids long. CDR3 sequence (DNA): TGTGCCAGCAGTTACCCACTGACAGGGGAGAGGGAGCAGTACTTC. Encoded protein: CASSYPLTGEREQYF. Variable domain in full (rest from reference TRBV7-2 and TRBJ2-7): GAGVSQSPSNKVTEKGKDVELRCDPISGHTALYWYRQSLGQGLEFLIYFQGNSAPDKSGLPSDRFSAERTGGSVSTLTIQRTQQEDSAVYLCASSYPLTGEREQYFGPGTRLTVT.

The chain is built from TRBV14 and TRBJ2-7, with D hard to call. Looked up from germline, CDR1 is SGHDN and CDR2 is FVKESK. Trimming cost V 1 base and J 3 bases, with 7 bases left between them. The CDR3 is 13 amino acids. In DNA form, the CDR3 reads TGTGCCAGCAGCCAAGTGTATGGCTACGAGCAGTACTTC. Amino acids: CASSQVYGYEQYF.

This clone was observed a few times. The rearrangement uses TRBV5-1 and TRBJ1-6; D possibly corresponds to TRBD1 (6 bases). With 0 bases removed from V and 18 bases from J, the gap between germline ends came to 16 bases. This CDR3 is 13 amino acids long. CDR1 and CDR2 (germline): SGHRS, YFSETQ. Written as DNA, the CDR3 is TGCGCCAGCAGCTTGGGGGACACCGAATTTCGCCACTTT. Translated, it gives CASSLGDTEFRHF.

This clone was seen a handful of times. The genes are TRBV4-1 and TRBJ2-1; D is uncertain. The germline V gene has CDR1 MGHRA and CDR2 YSYEKL. This CDR3 contains 17 residues. V lost 4 bases, J lost 3 bases, and 19 bases lay in between. The chain's CDR3 is CASSRGSSESGYNEQFF. The CDR3 nucleotides are TGCGCCAGCAGCCGAGGTAGTTCGGAGTCTGGCTACAATGAGCAGTTCTTC.

This clone showed up many times. This chain uses TRBV10-3 with TRBJ2-7; D is unclear. From germline, CDR1 is ENHRY and CDR2 SYGVKD. The V gene lost 0 bases and the J gene lost 1 base, with 13 bases spanning the gap. The CDR3 has 16 residues. This CDR3 is CAISESVGRQSYEQYF. The DNA for the CDR3 is TGTGCCATCAGTGAGTCGGTCGGTCGACAATCCTACGAGCAGTACTTC.

The V and J genes are TRBV5-1 and TRBJ1-2, with TRBD1 matching 8 bases. There are 15 residues in the CDR3. Germline V gene data show CDR1 as SGHRS and CDR2 as YFSETQ. Trimming removed 4 bases from V and 8 bases from J; junction bases left unmatched: 13. This CDR3 reads CASSPQTGAPGGYTF. In DNA form, the CDR3 reads TGCGCCAGCAGCCCCCAGACAGGGGCCCCAGGCGGCTACACCTTC. Variable domain in full (rest from reference TRBV5-1 and TRBJ1-2): KAGVTQTPRYLIKTRGQQVTLSCSPISGHRSVSWYQQTPGQGLQFLFEYFSETQRNKGNFPGRFSGRQFSNSRSEMNVSTLELGDSALYLCASSPQTGAPGGYTFGSGTRLTVV.

Only a few counts were recorded for this clone. The chain uses TRBV10-1 and TRBJ2-2; TRBD1 is a possible D gene (5 bases). Looked up from germline, CDR1 is WNHNN and CDR2 is SYGVQD (reference sequence). The CDR3 covers 14 residues. The V and J ends lost 4 bases and 7 bases respectively, with 13 bases between them. The CDR3 bases are TGCGCCAGCAGTGCGGTCACCACAGGCGGGGAGCTGTTTTTT. This codes for CASSAVTTGGELFF.

This clone was recorded many times. One end of the junction is discordant with germline, which a read error may explain. The chain uses TRBV11-2 and TRBJ2-1, with 7 bases lining up with TRBD2. The CDR3 length is 12 residues. From germline, CDR1 is SGHAT and CDR2 FQNNGV. DNA for the CDR3: TGTGCCAGCAGTTTAGCGGGTCTGCCGCAGTTCTTC. Its translation is CASSLAGLPQFF.

By share, this clone counts as medium-sized. The V call is TRBV10-3, the J call TRBJ1-2; D gene ambiguous. V shed 3 bases and J shed 2 bases, with 10 bases lying between them. Looked up from germline, CDR1 is ENHRY and CDR2 is SYGVKD. This CDR3 is built from 14 residues. CDR3 bases: TGTGCCATCAGTGAATGGAAGGGAAACTATGGCTACACCTTC. Its translation is CAISEWKGNYGYTF.

In DNA form, the CDR3 reads TGTGCCTTCGCCGGACAGCTGGTCTCTGAAGCTTTCTTT. Residues: CAFAGQLVSEAFF. The J gene is TRBJ1-1, the V gene TRBV30; maybe TRBD1 (6 bases). Germline V gene data show CDR1 as GTSNPN and CDR2 as SVGIG (reference sequence). V lost 7 bases and J lost 6, with 18 bases in between. The CDR3 length is 13 residues.

The chain couples TRBV5-1 to TRBJ2-7; possibly TRBD1 or TRBD2 for D (6 bases each). Germline V CDR1 and CDR2: SGHRS, YFSETQ. Trimming removed 4 bases at V and 1 base at J, with 15 bases between. The CDR3 spans 15 residues. The CDR3 region has the DNA TGCGCCAGCAGCCGCCCGGGGGCCGAGTCCTACGAGCAGTACTTC. Its translation: CASSRPGAESYEQYF.

This clone was detected a few times. The V gene is TRBV6-6, the J gene TRBJ1-1, with a tentative D call TRBD1 (6 bases). Trimming took off 8 bases at V and 0 bases at J, with 10 bases between the two ends. The V gene's germline CDR1 is MNHNY and CDR2 SVGAGI (reference sequence). The CDR3 consists of 13 residues. CDR3 DNA sequence: TGTGCCAGCCAACAGGGTATGAACACTGAAGCTTTCTTT. It specifies CASQQGMNTEAFF.

This clone was recorded once. This chain joins TRBV9 and TRBJ2-1; tentatively, D is TRBD1 (5 bases). Germline CDR1 SGDLS, CDR2 YYNGEE. The CDR3 loop spans 17 amino acids. V dropped 3 bases and J dropped 1 base, with 17 bases sitting between them. CDR3 residues: CASSGTTQGRSYNEQFF. The CDR3 DNA reads as TGTGCCAGCAGCGGAACAACGCAGGGTAGATCCTACAATGAGCAGTTCTTC.

The CDR3 sequence is CASSELENTGELFF. The CDR3, as DNA: TGTGCCAGCAGTGAATTAGAGAACACCGGGGAGCTGTTTTTT. This rearrangement joins TRBV2 to TRBJ2-2; D ambiguous. The CDR3 contains 14 residues. Trimming took 2 bases from V and 1 from J, leaving 5 bases between them. CDR1 is SNHLY, CDR2 FYNNEI, per germline.

The J gene is TRBJ2-7, the V gene TRBV4-1; TRBD1 agrees at 9 bases. This CDR3 is built from 16 residues. V gave up 1 base and J gave up 1 base; unmatched junction bases: 5. The germline gives CDR1 MGHRA, CDR2 YSYEKL. The chain's CDR3 is CASSQVTGTGSYEQYF. The CDR3 nucleotides are TGCGCCAGCAGCCAAGTCACCGGGACAGGGTCCTACGAGCAGTACTTC.

This clone was found a few times. This sequence joins TRBV30 and TRBJ1-1; D gene uncertain. V was cut by 2 bases and J by 2 bases, with 3 bases left in between. The CDR3 runs to 11 residues. CDR1 and CDR2 (germline): GTSNPN, SVGIG (reference sequence). The CDR3 loop reads CAWSINTEAFF. CDR3 sequence (DNA): TGTGCCTGGAGTATCAACACTGAAGCTTTCTTT. Variable domain in full (rest from reference TRBV30 and TRBJ1-1): SQTIHQWPATLVQPVGSPLSLECTVEGTSNPNLYWYRQAAGRGLQLLFYSVGIGQISSEVPQNLSASRPQDRQFILSSKKLLLSDSGFYLCAWSINTEAFFGQGTRLTVV.

The chain carries TRBV2 and TRBJ2-6; 9 nucleotides agree with TRBD1. The J segment lost 3 bases and the V segment lost 7 bases, leaving 7 bases of the junction unmatched. CDR3 length: 16 residues. Germline loops: CDR1 SNHLY, CDR2 FYNNEI. In nucleotides, the CDR3 is TGTGCCAGCACCCTGGACAGGGGAGGTGGGGCCAACGTCCTGACTTTC. Residues: CASTLDRGGGANVLTF. The full variable domain, completed using reference TRBV2 and TRBJ2-6, is EPEVTQTPSHQVTQMGQEVILRCVPISNHLYFYWYRQILGQKVEFLVSFYNNEISEKSEIFDDQFSVERPDGSNFTLKIRSTKLEDSAMYFCASTLDRGGGANVLTFGAGSRLTVL.

This chain connects TRBV9 to TRBJ1-2; D remains ambiguous. The germline V gene encodes CDR1 SGDLS and CDR2 YYNGEE. The CDR3 totals 13 residues. With 2 bases removed from V and 4 bases from J, the gap between germline ends came to 9 bases. The CDR3 bases are TGTGCCAGCAGCGTCCGGACGGGCTATGGCTACACCTTC. The encoded protein is CASSVRTGYGYTF.

V is TRBV5-8 and J is TRBJ2-5; D remains unclear. V dropped 3 bases and J dropped 0 bases, with 6 bases sitting between them. The CDR3 is 13 residues long. Germline values: CDR1 SGHTS, CDR2 YDEGEE. The CDR3 is CASSSRHQETQYF. The CDR3 DNA sequence: TGTGCCAGCAGCTCCCGTCACCAAGAGACCCAGTACTTC. The whole variable domain, filled in from reference TRBV5-8 and TRBJ2-5, reads EAGVTQSPTHLIKTRGQQATLRCSPISGHTSVYWYQQALGLGLQFLLWYDEGEERNRGNFPPRFSGRQFPNYSSELNVNALELEDSALYLCASSSRHQETQYFGPGTRLLVL.

This clone rates as medium-sized. The rearrangement uses TRBV15 and TRBJ2-7; tentative D call: TRBD2 (7 bases). V shed 3 bases and J shed 2 bases, with 11 bases lying between them. The V gene's germline CDR1 is LNHNV and CDR2 YYDKDF (reference sequence). The CDR3 contains 14 residues. CDR3 region: CATSRRGGAYEQYF. CDR3 bases: TGTGCCACCAGCAGGAGGGGGGGCGCCTACGAGCAGTACTTC.

The V and J genes are TRBV20-1 and TRBJ1-1; D call uncertain. This CDR3 has 10 residues. The ends were cut back, 5 bases at V and 5 bases at J, with 6 bases in the middle. Per the germline V gene, CDR1 is DFQATT and CDR2 is SNEGSKA (reference sequence). Written as DNA, the CDR3 is TGCAGTGCTTGGTGGACTGAAGCTTTCTTT. This codes for CSAWWTEAFF.

The rearrangement joins TRBV2 to TRBJ2-7; D is undetermined. Trimming removed 4 bases from V and 5 bases from J, with 12 bases in between. Per germline, CDR1 SNHLY and CDR2 FYNNEI. CDR3 length: 13 amino acids. CDR3 sequence: CASSGWATHEQYF. DNA for the CDR3: TGTGCCAGCAGTGGGTGGGCAACCCACGAGCAGTACTTC.

By proportion, this clone is large. V usage is TRBV2 and J usage is TRBJ2-7; D not resolved. The germline V and J ends were trimmed by 7 bases and 0 bases, with 10 bases remaining between them. CDR1 and CDR2 from the germline V gene are SNHLY and FYNNEI. The CDR3 length is 13 residues. The chain's CDR3 is CASTAADSYEQYF. CDR3 DNA: TGTGCCAGCACCGCGGCCGACTCCTACGAGCAGTACTTC.

The V call is TRBV2, the J call TRBJ1-2; D is ambiguous. V dropped 5 bases and J dropped 4 bases, with 17 bases sitting between them. The CDR3 spans 15 residues. The germline V gene has CDR1 SNHLY and CDR2 FYNNEI. The CDR3 sequence is CASSYQRVNIYGYTF. The CDR3 DNA reads TGTGCCAGCAGTTACCAACGGGTGAACATCTATGGCTACACCTTC.

This rearrangement joins TRBV6-6 to TRBJ1-5; weak D call: TRBD1 (5 bases). CDR3 size: 15 residues. Germline CDR1 is MNHNY and CDR2 is SVGAGI (reference sequence). Trimming removed 1 base at V and 3 bases at J, with 10 bases between. The CDR3 reads CASSYLGAVNQPQHF. The CDR3 DNA is TGTGCCAGCAGTTACTTAGGGGCCGTCAATCAGCCCCAGCATTTT.

This clone is deemed medium-sized (0.01 to 0.1%). V is TRBV28 and J is TRBJ1-1; unclear D gene. This CDR3 is built from 10 residues. V was pared by 11 bases and J by 1 base, with 5 bases between. The germline V gene has CDR1 MDHEN and CDR2 SYDVKM. As DNA, the CDR3 is TGTGCCGTAGCGAACACTGAAGCTTTCTTT. Its translation is CAVANTEAFF.

This clone has just a few counts. The gene calls are TRBV6-5 and TRBJ1-2; D gene unclear. CDR3 length: 13 amino acids. The V gene's germline CDR1 is MNHEY and CDR2 SVGAGI. Trimming removed 2 bases at V and 2 bases at J, with 6 bases between. CDR3 coding DNA: TGTGCCAGCAGTTACGCCCAGAACTATGGCTACACCTTC. It is translated as CASSYAQNYGYTF.

There are many counts of this clone. V gene TRBV5-4 combines with J gene TRBJ1-1; D is uncertain. Germline V gene data show CDR1 as SGHNT and CDR2 as YYREEE (reference sequence). V was shortened by 0 bases and J by 5 bases, with 14 bases between the two germline ends. The CDR3 is made up of 15 amino acids. The CDR3 region is CASSLAAGAGTEAFF. The CDR3 DNA follows: TGTGCCAGCAGCTTGGCCGCGGGCGCCGGGACTGAAGCTTTCTTT. The full variable domain, rest sourced from reference TRBV5-4 and TRBJ1-1, is ETGVTQSPTHLIKTRGQQVTLRCSSQSGHNTVSWYQQALGQGPQFIFQYYREEENGRGNFPPRFSGLQFPNYSSELNVNALELDDSALYLCASSLAAGAGTEAFFGQGTRLTVV.

This clone was recorded a few times. The CDR3: CASSLTGPNNEQFF. CDR3 DNA sequence: TGTGCCAGCAGCTTAACCGGGCCAAACAATGAGCAGTTCTTC. The rearrangement links TRBV7-3 to TRBJ2-1; no firm D call. CDR3 length: 14 residues. CDR1 SGHTA and CDR2 FQGTGA come from the germline V gene. V lost 0 bases and J 5 bases, leaving 8 bases between the germline ends.

The genes are TRBV19 and TRBJ1-1; D is perhaps TRBD1 (6 bases). Looked up from germline, CDR1 is LNHDA and CDR2 is SQIVND (reference sequence). This CDR3 has 14 amino acids. Trimming cost V 3 bases and J 1 base, with 9 bases left between them. Written as DNA, the CDR3 is TGTGCCAGTAGTATGAGGGGGACGAACACTGAAGCTTTCTTT. Its translation is CASSMRGTNTEAFF.

This clone was detected a few times. The chain carries TRBV29-1 and TRBJ2-1; D is uncertain. There are 10 residues in the CDR3. In germline, CDR1 is SQVTM, CDR2 ANQGSEA. Trimming shortened V by 4 bases and J by 8 bases, and 6 bases separated the two germline ends. In DNA form, the CDR3 reads TGCAGCGTTGCCCAGTATGAGCAGTTCTTC. Encoded protein: CSVAQYEQFF.

The chain carries TRBV6-5 and TRBJ2-2, with 7 bases aligning to TRBD2. Germline V lookup: CDR1 MNHEY, CDR2 SVGAGI. The CDR3 totals 13 residues. With 8 bases clipped from V and 3 bases from J, the junction kept 3 bases outside the gene matches. CDR3 sequence: CASAGRDTGELFF. The CDR3 coding sequence is TGTGCCAGCGCGGGGAGGGACACCGGGGAGCTGTTTTTT.